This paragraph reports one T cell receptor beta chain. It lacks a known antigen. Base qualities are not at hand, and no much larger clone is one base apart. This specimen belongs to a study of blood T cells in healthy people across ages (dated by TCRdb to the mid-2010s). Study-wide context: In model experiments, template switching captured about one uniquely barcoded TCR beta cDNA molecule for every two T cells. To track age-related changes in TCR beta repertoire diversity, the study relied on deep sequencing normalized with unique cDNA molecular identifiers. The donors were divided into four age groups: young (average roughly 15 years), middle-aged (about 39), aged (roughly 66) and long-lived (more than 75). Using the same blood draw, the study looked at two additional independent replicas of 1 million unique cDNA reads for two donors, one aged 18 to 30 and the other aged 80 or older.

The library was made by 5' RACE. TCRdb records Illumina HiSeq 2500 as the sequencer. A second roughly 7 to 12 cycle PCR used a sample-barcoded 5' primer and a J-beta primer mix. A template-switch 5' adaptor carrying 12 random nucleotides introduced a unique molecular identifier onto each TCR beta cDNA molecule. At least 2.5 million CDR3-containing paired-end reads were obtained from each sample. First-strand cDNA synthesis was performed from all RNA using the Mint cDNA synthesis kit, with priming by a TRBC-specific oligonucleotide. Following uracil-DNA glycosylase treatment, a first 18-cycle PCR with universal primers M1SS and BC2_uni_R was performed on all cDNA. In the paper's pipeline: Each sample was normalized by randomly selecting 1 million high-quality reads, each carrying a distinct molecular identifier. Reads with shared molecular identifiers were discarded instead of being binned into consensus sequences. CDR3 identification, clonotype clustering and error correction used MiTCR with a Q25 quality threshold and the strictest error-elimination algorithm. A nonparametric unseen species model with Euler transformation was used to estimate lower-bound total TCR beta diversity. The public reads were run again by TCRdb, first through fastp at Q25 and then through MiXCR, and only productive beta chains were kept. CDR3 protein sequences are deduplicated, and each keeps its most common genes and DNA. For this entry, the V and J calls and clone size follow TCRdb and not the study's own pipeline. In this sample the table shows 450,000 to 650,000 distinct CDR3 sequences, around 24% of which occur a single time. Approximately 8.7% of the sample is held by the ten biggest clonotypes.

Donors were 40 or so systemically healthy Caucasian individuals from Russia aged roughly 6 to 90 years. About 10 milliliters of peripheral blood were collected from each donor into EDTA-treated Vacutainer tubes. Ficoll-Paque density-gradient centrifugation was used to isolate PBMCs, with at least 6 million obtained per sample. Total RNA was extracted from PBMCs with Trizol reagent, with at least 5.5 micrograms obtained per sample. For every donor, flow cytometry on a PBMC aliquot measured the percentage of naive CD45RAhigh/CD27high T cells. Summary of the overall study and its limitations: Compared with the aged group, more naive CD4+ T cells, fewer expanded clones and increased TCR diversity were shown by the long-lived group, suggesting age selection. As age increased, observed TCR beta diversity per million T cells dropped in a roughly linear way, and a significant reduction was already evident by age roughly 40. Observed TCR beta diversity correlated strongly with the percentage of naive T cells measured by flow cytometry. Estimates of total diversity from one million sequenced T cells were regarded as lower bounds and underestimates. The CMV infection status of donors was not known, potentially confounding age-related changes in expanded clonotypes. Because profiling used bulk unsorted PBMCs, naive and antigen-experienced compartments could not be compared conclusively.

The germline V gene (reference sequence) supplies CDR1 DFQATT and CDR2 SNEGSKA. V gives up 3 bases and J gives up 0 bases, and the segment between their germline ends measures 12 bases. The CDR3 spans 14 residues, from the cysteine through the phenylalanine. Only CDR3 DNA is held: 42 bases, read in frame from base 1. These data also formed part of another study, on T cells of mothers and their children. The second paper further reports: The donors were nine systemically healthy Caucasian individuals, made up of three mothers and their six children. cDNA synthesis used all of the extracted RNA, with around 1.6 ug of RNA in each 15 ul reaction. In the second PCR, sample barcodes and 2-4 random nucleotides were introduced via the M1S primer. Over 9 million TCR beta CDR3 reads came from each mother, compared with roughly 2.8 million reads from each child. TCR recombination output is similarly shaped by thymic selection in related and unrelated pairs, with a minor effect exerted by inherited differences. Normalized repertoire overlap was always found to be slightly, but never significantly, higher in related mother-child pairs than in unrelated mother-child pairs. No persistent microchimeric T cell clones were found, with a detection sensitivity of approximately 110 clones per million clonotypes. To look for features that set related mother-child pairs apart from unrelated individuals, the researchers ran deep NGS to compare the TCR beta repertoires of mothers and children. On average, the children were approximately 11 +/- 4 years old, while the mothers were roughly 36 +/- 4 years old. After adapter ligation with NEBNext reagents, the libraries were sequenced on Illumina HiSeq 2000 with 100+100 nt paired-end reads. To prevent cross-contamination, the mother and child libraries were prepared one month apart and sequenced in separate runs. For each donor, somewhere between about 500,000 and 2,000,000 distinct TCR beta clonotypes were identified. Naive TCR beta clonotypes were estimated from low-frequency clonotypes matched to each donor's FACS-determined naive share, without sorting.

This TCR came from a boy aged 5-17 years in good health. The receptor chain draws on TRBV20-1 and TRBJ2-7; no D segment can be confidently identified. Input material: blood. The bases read TGCAGTGCTAGTGACGGAAGGAGCTCCTACGAGCAGTACTTC. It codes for CSASDGRSSYEQYF.